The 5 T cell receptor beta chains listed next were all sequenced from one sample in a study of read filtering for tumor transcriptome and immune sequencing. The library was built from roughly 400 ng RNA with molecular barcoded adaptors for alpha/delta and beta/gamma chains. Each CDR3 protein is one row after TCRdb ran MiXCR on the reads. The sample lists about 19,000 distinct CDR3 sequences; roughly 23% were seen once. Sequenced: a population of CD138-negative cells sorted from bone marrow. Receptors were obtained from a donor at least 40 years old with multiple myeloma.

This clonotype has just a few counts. The CDR3 DNA reads as TGTGCCATCACCGGGACAGGGGCCACAGATACGCAGTATTTT. Translation: CAITGTGATDTQYF. The chain employs TRBV10-3 and TRBJ2-3, with TRBD1 matching 10 bases. This CDR3 contains 14 residues. V lost 7 bases and J lost 2; bases outside the gene matches: 3. The germline V gene has CDR1 ENHRY and CDR2 SYGVKD.

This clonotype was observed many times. The CDR3 bases are TGCGCCAGCAGCCAAGATTGGCTAGCGTCCAATGAGCAGTTCTTC. This gives the protein CASSQDWLASNEQFF. The V gene is TRBV4-3, the J gene TRBJ2-1; possibly TRBD2 for D (6 bases). Germline CDR1 is LGHNA and CDR2 is YSLEER. V was shortened by 0 bases and J by 6 bases, with 12 bases between the two germline ends. CDR3 length: 15 amino acids.

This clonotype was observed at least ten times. The CDR3 nucleotides read TGTGCCAGCAGCCCCTATCGACTAGCGGGTCCCTACGAGCAGTACTTC. Its translation is CASSPYRLAGPYEQYF. The chain links TRBV7-8 to TRBJ2-7; 10 bases are shared with TRBD2. V lost 5 bases and J lost 2; bases outside the gene matches: 9. CDR1 SGHVS and CDR2 FQNEAQ come from the germline V gene. This CDR3 has 16 residues.

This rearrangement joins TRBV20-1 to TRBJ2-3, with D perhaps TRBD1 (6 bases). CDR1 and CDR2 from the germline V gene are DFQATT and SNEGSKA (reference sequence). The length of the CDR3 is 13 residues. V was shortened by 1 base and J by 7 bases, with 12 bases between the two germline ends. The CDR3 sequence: CSARVQGENTQYF. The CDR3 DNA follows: TGCAGTGCTAGAGTACAGGGCGAAAATACGCAGTATTTT.

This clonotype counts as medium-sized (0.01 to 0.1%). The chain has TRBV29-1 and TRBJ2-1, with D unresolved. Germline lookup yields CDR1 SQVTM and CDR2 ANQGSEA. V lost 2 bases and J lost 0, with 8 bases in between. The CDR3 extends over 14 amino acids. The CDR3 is CSVESAVSYNEQFF. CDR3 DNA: TGCAGCGTTGAATCGGCGGTCTCCTACAATGAGCAGTTCTTC.